This T cell receptor (beta chain) was retrieved from a study of blood T cells in healthy people across ages. Study-level points and caveats: Diversity figures derived from one million T cells were judged to underestimate the true value. Observed TCR beta diversity showed a strong correlation with the percentage of naive T cells as measured by flow cytometry. For the donors, CMV status was unknown and possibly confounded expanded clonotype changes.

In regard to this clonotype: Its antigen is unknown.

A second about 6 to 11 cycle PCR used barcoded and J-beta primers. TCRdb recomputed calls from the 5' RACE reads with MiXCR, one row per CDR3 protein. The data show 1,500,000 or so distinct CDR3 sequences, 55% to 75% seen once. Germline values: CDR1 MNHEY, CDR2 SVGAGI. Between the trimmed V and J ends, which lost 2 bases and 5 bases, there was a span of 10 bases. The CDR3 loop spans 13 amino acids. For every donor, a draw yielded ten milliliters of peripheral blood. The TCR was taken from a man younger than 30 in good health. The chain recombines TRBV6-5 with TRBJ2-7; D is possibly TRBD2 (5 bases). Sequencing input: blood. CDR3 sequence: CASSYREAHEQYF. The CDR3 nucleotides are TGTGCCAGCAGTTACCGGGAAGCCCACGAGCAGTACTTC.